This TCR beta chain was documented in a study of T cell clonality in common variable immunodeficiency (dated by TCRdb to about 2015). Broad study findings and their caveats: Differences among patients in the CVID cohort limited the correlations between repertoire features and clinical complications. According to the authors, finding the cause of the higher clonality in CVID would require sequencing the repertoires of T cell subpopulations. CVID TCRbeta sequences reportedly showed fewer deletions and N-nucleotide insertions and lacked highly modified clones with 13 or more V deletions. Fewer TCRbeta clones were shared among CVID subjects than among healthy controls (p < 0.0001). Although equal DNA input was used, an average of roughly 80,000 unique sequences per sample was obtained for controls, compared with some 30,000 for CVID samples. TCRbeta clonality was higher in CVID subjects than in healthy controls (t-test p = 0.018), and the increase was most characteristic of about a third of subjects.

Both CVID patients and healthy controls were predominantly of Caucasian heritage. From each donor, about 4.5 to 9 ml of heparinized peripheral whole blood was collected. TCRbeta CDR3 repertoires were sequenced from genomic DNA of adults with common variable immune deficiency (CVID) and healthy adult controls. There were around 22 healthy adult volunteers in the control group (around twelve female and 10 or so male), ranging in age from roughly 23 to 70 years, with a mean age of roughly 35. Diluted blood was subjected to density centrifugation over Hypaque 1077 or Ficoll-Paque for isolation of peripheral blood mononuclear cells. Genomic DNA was extracted from unsorted mononuclear cells by Qiagen column purification or by a centrifugation-based method. Counted from cysteine to phenylalanine, this CDR3 has 13 amino acids. The CDR3 was read in part: 30 bases, with the frame set at base 1. V and J are truncated by 11 bases and 4 bases respectively, leaving an intervening sequence of 17 bases. The germline V gene yields SGHAT for CDR1 and FQNNGV for CDR2.

CVID samples and control samples contributed equivalent amounts of genomic DNA as sequencing input. For every sample, a 60 bp segment covering the rearranged TCRbeta CDR3 region was amplified and then sequenced. TCRbeta amplification used the immunoSEQ assay, a bias-corrected multiplex PCR with high-throughput sequencing. In the authors' own workflow: Each unique nucleotide sequence was treated as a clone and annotated with V, D and J genes, copy number and frequency. Sequences were labeled productive if in frame, and non-productive if out of frame or containing stop codons. As previously described, clonality was calculated on the basis of Shannon's entropy. The predicted amino acid sequences of productive clones were used to derive the mean CDR3 Kyte-Doolittle hydropathy. Scaled V gene usage was hierarchically clustered using Manhattan distance and complete linkage with the R hclust function. Sharing of clones by CDR3 amino acid sequence was evaluated through resampling of 12 repertoires per group over 100 rounds. The repertoires were searched for around 72 published EBV-specific and roughly 240 published CMV-specific TCRbeta sequences. A couple of CVID samples that yielded fewer than 10,000 sequences were excluded from the analysis, so approximately 40 CVID repertoires were retained. In its TCRdb copy, this immuneACCESS table keeps in-frame sequences only and misses some clones. Where compared with another copy, unresolved V genes explain less than half of these, and the others have no known cause. Clonal size and the V and J genes are those of that table, whereas D and trimming came from the DNA. This sample has 52,000 or so clones in the table, none counted a single time. The ten largest clonotypes hold about 0.9% of the sample.

For this clone: The antigen this receptor binds is unknown. The missing CDR3 end, 3 residues past where the read stops, is filled in from the germline J gene.

Recombination connected TRBV11-2 to TRBJ1-1; TRBD1 is a possible D gene, resting on 6 matching bases. This clonotype was obtained from a person aged 18 to 75 in good health. Sequenced sample: peripheral blood mononuclear cells. Here the CDR3 is given as CAGGTPGGTEAFF. Incomplete CDR3 DNA: TGTGCCGGAGGGACACCCGGCGGCACTGAA.